This entry concerns a single T cell receptor (beta chain). Antigen unknown. This sample was taken from a study of regulatory T cells in long-lasting Graves disease. CDR3-region Arm-PCR and iRepertoire HTBI primers produced the TCR beta libraries. TCRdb re-called the multiplex PCR reads with MiXCR, one entry per CDR3 protein. The table has 500,000 or so distinct CDR3 sequences, 15% to 20% seen once. Time point here: newly diagnosed GD, antithyroid drugs for less than 3 months. There was RNA extracted from PBMCs, and the TCR library was made from it. With EDTA tubes as the receptacles, about 8.1 milliliters of peripheral blood were drawn. Overall study results and limits: Peripheral blood, not thyroid tissue, was the sole material studied.

This CDR3 has 17 amino acids. The V segment lost 5 bases and the J segment 6 bases; nucleotides outside the gene matches: 19. Germline CDR1 is SGHTA and CDR2 is FQGNSA. The same specimen was also included in a second study, on T cells in Graves' hyperthyroidism and ophthalmopathy. That paper adds: HTBI primers drove first-round RT-PCR of the TCR CDR3.

The clonotype originates from a man between 35 and 55 years old with Graves disease. The sequencing here drew on peripheral blood mononuclear cells (PBMCs), taken at new diagnosis, from a patient treated with antithyroid drugs. This chain uses TRBV7-2 with TRBJ2-7; 7 nucleotides match TRBD2. In DNA form, the CDR3 reads TGTGCCAGCAGCCCCTGGCCCTCCGGGACTACCCTCTCCGAGCAGTACTTC. Residues: CASSPWPSGTTLSEQYF.